This entry lists 2 T cell receptor beta chains sequenced from one sample in a study of T cell responses to AZD1222 COVID-19 vaccine. Clones were read by immunoSEQ multiplex PCR, and TCRdb kept only the in-frame ones, dropping some. This table holds nearly 110,000 clones, roughly nine tenths found once. This specimen was peripheral blood, taken 28 days after the second AZD1222 dose. The receptors stem from an adult who received the AZD1222 COVID-19 vaccine.

The V and J genes are TRBV5-8 and TRBJ2-5, with 7 bases identical to TRBD1. There are 13 residues in the CDR3. Germline values: CDR1 SGHTS, CDR2 YDEGEE. Trimming took 1 base from V and 6 from J; bases not matched to a gene: 3. The CDR3 spells CASSLWDSKTQYF. As DNA, the CDR3 is TGTGCCAGCAGCTTGTGGGACAGCAAGACCCAGTACTTC.

The gene calls are TRBV6-4 and TRBJ2-6; no clear D gene. There are 16 residues in the CDR3. Germline V lookup: CDR1 MRHNA, CDR2 SNTAGT. Trimming left V 0 bases short and J 2 bases short, with 8 bases between. Written as DNA, the CDR3 is TGTGCCAGCAGTGACTCCCTGGGCGCTGGGGCCAACGTCCTGACTTTC. This sequence encodes CASSDSLGAGANVLTF.